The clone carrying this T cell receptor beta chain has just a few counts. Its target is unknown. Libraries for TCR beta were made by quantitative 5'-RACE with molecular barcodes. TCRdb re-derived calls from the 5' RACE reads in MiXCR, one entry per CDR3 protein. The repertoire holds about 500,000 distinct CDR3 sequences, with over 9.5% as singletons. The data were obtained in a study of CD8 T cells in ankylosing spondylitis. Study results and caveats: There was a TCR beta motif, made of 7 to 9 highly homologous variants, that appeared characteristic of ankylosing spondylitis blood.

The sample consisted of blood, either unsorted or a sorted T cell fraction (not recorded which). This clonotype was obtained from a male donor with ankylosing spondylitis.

The CDR3 spells CSARVPPVEETQYF. For the CDR3, the DNA is TGCAGTGCTAGAGTGCCCCCGGTGGAAGAGACCCAGTACTTC. The chain links TRBV20-1 to TRBJ2-5, with D uncertain. CDR3 size: 14 residues. Trimming cost V 1 base and J 3 bases, with 12 bases left between them. The germline V gene encodes CDR1 DFQATT and CDR2 SNEGSKA (reference sequence).